This T cell receptor (beta chain) was captured in a study of cytomegalovirus exposure and HLA in healthy donors. V lost 10 bases, J lost 4 bases, and 13 bases stayed unmatched. Germline CDR1 reads MDHEN; CDR2 reads SYDVKM. CDR3 length: 16 amino acids. Primers: 60 Vbeta forward and 13 Jbeta reverse. TCRdb keeps only in-frame clones here, not all; method: immunoSEQ multiplex PCR. Here the sample spans about 70,000 clones, approximately 80% being singletons. This clone was observed a handful of times. The clonotype was recovered from a girl under 18 in good health and CMV-seropositive. Sequenced: PBMCs. J is TRBJ1-3 and V is TRBV28; TRBD1 matches at 10 bases. The DNA of the CDR3 is TGTGCCACCGAGACTCAGACAGGGGGCAGGGGAAACACCATATATTTT. This encodes CATETQTGGRGNTIYF. The whole variable domain, filled in from reference TRBV28 and TRBJ1-3, reads DVKVTQSSRYLVKRTGEKVFLECVQDMDHENMFWYRQDPGLGLRLIYFSYDVKMKEKGDIPEGYSVSREKKERFSLILESASTNQTSMYLCATETQTGGRGNTIYFGEGSWLTVV.